This TCR beta chain was sequenced for a study of T cells in Graves' hyperthyroidism and ophthalmopathy. As concerns this clonotype: Its target is unknown.

Ophthalmopathy patients all had a Clinical Activity Score of at least 3, a NOSPECS grade of at least 4 and disease under 3 months old. Those patients with uncontrolled infection, other autoimmune disease, pregnancy or lactation were excluded. PBMCs stemmed from 10 ml fresh peripheral blood. Researchers amplified the TCR beta CDR3 regions from RNA transcripts. An initial round of RT-PCR targeting the TCR CDR3 relied on the HTBI primer set. In TCRdb, the multiplex PCR reads were re-called with MiXCR into one record per CDR3 protein. The sample lists 450,000 to 500,000 distinct CDR3 sequences, around a fifth occurring once. V lost 6 bases to trimming and J lost 2 bases; unmatched junction nucleotides: 6. The CDR3 consists of 13 residues. The germline V gene has CDR1 DFQATT and CDR2 SNEGSKA (reference sequence). Study outcomes and limitations: Most thyroid clonotypes that were expanded above 0.001 also turned up in blood.

The TCR comes from a woman in her seventies with Graves' ophthalmopathy. Sequenced material: blood. The chain uses TRBV20-1 and TRBJ2-7; TRBD2 agrees at 8 bases. CDR3 in DNA: TGCAGTGCCACCGGGACTAGAGCCTACGAGCAGTACTTC. Translating it yields CSATGTRAYEQYF.